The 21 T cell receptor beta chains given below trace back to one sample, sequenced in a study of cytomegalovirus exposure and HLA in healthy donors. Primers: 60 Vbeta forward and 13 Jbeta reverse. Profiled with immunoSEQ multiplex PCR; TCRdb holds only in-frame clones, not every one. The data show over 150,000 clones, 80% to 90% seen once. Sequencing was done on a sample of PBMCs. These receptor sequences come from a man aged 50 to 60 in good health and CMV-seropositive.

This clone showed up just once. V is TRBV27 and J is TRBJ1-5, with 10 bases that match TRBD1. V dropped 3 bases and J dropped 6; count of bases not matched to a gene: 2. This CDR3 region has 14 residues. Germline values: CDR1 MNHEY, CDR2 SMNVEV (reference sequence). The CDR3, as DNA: TGTGCCAGCAGTTTCAGGACAGGGGGTCAGCCCCAGCATTTT. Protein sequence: CASSFRTGGQPQHF.

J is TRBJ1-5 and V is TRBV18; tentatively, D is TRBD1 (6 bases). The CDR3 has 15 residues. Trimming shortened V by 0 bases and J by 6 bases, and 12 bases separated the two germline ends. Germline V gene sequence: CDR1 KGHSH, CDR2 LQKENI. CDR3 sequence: CASSPPSGVGQPQHF. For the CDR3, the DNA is TGTGCCAGCTCACCACCGTCAGGGGTGGGTCAGCCCCAGCATTTT. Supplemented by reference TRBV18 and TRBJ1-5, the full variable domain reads NAGVMQNPRHLVRRRGQEARLRCSPMKGHSHVYWYRQLPEEGLKFMVYLQKENIIDESGMPKERFSAEFPKEGPSILRIQQVVRGDSAAYFCASSPPSGVGQPQHFGDGTRLSIL.

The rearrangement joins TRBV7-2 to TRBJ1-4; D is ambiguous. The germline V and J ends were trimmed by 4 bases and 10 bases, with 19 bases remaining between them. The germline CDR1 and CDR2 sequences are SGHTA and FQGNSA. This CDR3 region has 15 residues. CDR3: CASSSMREAEGKLFF. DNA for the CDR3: TGTGCCAGCAGCTCAATGAGGGAGGCCGAGGGAAAACTGTTTTTT.

CDR3: CATAKTGLVAGELFF. The CDR3 nucleotides are TGTGCCACCGCAAAGACAGGGTTGGTCGCCGGGGAGCTGTTTTTT. The chain couples TRBV14 to TRBJ2-2, with TRBD1 matching over 7 bases. Germline V gene sequence: CDR1 SGHDN, CDR2 FVKESK. This CDR3 is 15 amino acids long. V gave up 10 bases and J gave up 6 bases; unmatched junction bases: 14.

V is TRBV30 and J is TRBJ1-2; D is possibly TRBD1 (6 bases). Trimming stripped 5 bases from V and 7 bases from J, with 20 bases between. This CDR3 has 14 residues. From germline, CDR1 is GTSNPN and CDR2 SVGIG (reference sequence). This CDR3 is CAWAPGHHRGGYTF. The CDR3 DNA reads TGTGCCTGGGCCCCGGGACATCATCGGGGTGGCTACACCTTC. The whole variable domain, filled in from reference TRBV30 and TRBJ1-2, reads SQTIHQWPATLVQPVGSPLSLECTVEGTSNPNLYWYRQAAGRGLQLLFYSVGIGQISSEVPQNLSASRPQDRQFILSSKKLLLSDSGFYLCAWAPGHHRGGYTFGSGTRLTVV.

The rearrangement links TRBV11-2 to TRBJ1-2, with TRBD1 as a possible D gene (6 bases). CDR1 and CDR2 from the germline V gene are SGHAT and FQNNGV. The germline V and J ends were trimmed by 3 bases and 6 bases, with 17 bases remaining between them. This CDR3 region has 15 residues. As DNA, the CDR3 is TGTGCCAGCAGCTTGAGAGGGGGTGGTGCGGATGGCTACACCTTC. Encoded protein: CASSLRGGGADGYTF.

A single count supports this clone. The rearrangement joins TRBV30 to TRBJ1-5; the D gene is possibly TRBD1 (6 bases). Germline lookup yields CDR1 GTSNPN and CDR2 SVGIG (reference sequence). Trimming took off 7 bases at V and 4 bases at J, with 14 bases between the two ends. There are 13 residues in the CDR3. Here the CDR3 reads CAFEQGANQPQHF. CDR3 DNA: TGTGCCTTCGAACAGGGAGCTAATCAGCCCCAGCATTTT. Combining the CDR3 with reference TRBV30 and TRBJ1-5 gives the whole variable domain SQTIHQWPATLVQPVGSPLSLECTVEGTSNPNLYWYRQAAGRGLQLLFYSVGIGQISSEVPQNLSASRPQDRQFILSSKKLLLSDSGFYLCAFEQGANQPQHFGDGTRLSIL.

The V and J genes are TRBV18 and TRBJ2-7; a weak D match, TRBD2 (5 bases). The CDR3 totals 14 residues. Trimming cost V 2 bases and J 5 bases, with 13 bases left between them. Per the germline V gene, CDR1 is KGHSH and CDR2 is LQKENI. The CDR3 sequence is CASSPSGIPHEQYF. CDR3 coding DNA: TGTGCCAGCTCACCATCGGGAATACCCCACGAGCAGTACTTC.

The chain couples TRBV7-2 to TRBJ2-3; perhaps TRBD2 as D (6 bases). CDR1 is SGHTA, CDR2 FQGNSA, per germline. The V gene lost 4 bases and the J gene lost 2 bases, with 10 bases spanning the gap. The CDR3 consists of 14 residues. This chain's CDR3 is CASSSIAVTDTQYF. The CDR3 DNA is TGTGCCAGCAGCTCCATAGCGGTCACAGATACGCAGTATTTT.

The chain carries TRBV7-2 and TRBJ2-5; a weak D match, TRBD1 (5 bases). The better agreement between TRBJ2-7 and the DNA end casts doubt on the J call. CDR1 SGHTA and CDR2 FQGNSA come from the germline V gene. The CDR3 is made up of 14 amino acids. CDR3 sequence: CASSRPGMGREQYF. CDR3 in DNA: TGTGCCAGCAGCCGCCCTGGGATGGGGCGCGAGCAGTACTTC.

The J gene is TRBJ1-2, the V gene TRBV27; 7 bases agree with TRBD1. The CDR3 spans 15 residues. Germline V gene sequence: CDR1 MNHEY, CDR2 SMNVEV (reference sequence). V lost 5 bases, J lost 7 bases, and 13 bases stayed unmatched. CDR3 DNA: TGTGCCAGCAGTACCCTTACAGGGGACCCATCTGGCTACACCTTC. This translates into CASSTLTGDPSGYTF.

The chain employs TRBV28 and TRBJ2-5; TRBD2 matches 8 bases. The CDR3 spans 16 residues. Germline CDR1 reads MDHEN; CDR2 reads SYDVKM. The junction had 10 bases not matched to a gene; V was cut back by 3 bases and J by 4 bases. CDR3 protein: CASSLPGGADRETQYF. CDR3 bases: TGTGCCAGCAGTTTGCCGGGGGGGGCAGATCGAGAGACCCAGTACTTC. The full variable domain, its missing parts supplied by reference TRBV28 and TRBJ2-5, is DVKVTQSSRYLVKRTGEKVFLECVQDMDHENMFWYRQDPGLGLRLIYFSYDVKMKEKGDIPEGYSVSREKKERFSLILESASTNQTSMYLCASSLPGGADRETQYFGPGTRLLVL.

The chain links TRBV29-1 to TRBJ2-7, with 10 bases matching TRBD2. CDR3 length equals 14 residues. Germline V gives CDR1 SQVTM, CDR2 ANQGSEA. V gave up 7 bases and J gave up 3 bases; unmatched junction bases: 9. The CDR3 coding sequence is TGCAGCGCCCAACTCGCTAGCGGGAGCTACGAGCAGTACTTC. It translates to CSAQLASGSYEQYF.

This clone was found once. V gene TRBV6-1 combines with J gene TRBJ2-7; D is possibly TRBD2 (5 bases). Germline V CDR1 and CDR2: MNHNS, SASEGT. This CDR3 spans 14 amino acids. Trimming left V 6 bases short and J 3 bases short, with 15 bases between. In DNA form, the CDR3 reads TGTGCCAGCAGAACACCCCTGGGGAGCTACGAGCAGTACTTC. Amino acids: CASRTPLGSYEQYF.

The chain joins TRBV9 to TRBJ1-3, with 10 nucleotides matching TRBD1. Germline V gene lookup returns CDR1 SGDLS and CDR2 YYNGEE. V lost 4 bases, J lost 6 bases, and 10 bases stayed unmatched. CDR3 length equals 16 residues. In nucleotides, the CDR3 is TGTGCCAGCAGCCGAGGACAGGGGGAATACGAAAACACCATATATTTT. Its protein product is CASSRGQGEYENTIYF.

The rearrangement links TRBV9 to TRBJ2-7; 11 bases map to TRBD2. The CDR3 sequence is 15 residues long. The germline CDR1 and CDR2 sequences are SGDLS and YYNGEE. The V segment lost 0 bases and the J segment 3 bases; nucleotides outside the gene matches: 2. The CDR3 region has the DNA TGTGCCAGCAGCGTAGCTGGGACTAGCGGCTACGAGCAGTACTTC. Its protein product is CASSVAGTSGYEQYF. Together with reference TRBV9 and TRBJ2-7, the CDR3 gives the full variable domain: DSGVTQTPKHLITATGQRVTLRCSPRSGDLSVYWYQQSLDQGLQFLIQYYNGEERAKGNILERFSAQQFPDLHSELNLSSLELGDSALYFCASSVAGTSGYEQYFGPGTRLTVT.

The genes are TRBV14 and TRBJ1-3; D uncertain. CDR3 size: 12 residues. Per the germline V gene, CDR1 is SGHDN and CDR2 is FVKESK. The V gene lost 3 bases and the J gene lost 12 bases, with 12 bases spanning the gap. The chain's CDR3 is CASSQSGSNIYF. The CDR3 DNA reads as TGTGCCAGCAGCCAGTCGGGGAGTAACATATATTTT.

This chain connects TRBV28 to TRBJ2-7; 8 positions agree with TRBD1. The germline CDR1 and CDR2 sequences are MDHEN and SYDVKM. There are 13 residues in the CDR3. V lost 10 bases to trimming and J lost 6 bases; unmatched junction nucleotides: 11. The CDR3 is CATLPDRVREQYF. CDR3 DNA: TGTGCCACACTACCGGACAGGGTTCGCGAGCAGTACTTC.

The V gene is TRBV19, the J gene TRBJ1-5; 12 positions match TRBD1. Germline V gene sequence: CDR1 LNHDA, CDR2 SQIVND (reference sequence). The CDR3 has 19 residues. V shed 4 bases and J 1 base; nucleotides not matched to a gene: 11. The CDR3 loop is CASSKHSGTGGFSNQPQHF. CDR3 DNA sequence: TGTGCCAGTAGTAAACATTCCGGGACAGGGGGCTTCAGCAATCAGCCCCAGCATTTT.

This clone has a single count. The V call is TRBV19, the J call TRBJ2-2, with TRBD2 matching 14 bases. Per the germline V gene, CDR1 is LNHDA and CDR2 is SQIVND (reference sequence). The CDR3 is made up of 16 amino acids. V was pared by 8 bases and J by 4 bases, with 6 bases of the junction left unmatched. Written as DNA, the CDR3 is TGTGCCAGTCGCGGACTAGCGGGAGGTCTCACCGGGGAGCTGTTTTTT. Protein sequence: CASRGLAGGLTGELFF.

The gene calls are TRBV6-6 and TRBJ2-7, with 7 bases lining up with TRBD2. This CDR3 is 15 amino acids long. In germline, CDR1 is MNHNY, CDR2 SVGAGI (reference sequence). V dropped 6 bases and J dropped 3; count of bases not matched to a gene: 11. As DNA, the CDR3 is TGTGCCAGCAGACCCGGCCGTGCGGGGGACTACGAGCAGTACTTC. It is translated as CASRPGRAGDYEQYF.